This T cell receptor beta chain originates from a study of blood T cell repertoires in COVID-19 (dated by TCRdb to about 2020). Broadly, across the study: The collaborator samples originated in the United States, Italy and Spain and spanned the acute and convalescent phases of COVID-19. The material from the prospective study consisted of cDNA or gDNA derived from T cells, B-cell-depleted T cells, or PBMCs. The dataset comprised deeply sampled blood TCRbeta repertoires from subjects exposed to, actively infected with, or recovered from COVID-19. The repertoires were released in a freely available public database intended as a resource for research on the immune response to SARS-CoV-2. Samples came from the ongoing ImmuneRACE study (first 160 participants) plus 1,254 subjects from 6 global collaborators. Nearly every sample came with metadata listing a de-identified subject ID, COVID-19 status, age in years and sex. Where available, HLA class I and class II types were taken from metadata supplied by the sample provider and were not determined by assay-based typing.

Participants in the prospective study were aged roughly 18 to 89 years, lived in 20 to 25 United States geographic areas, and enrolled through a virtual design. In the prospective study, cohorts were assigned on the basis of participant-reported clinical history obtained from a screening survey and a study questionnaire. For ImmuneRACE Cohort 3, a participant was defined as recovered based on two consecutive negative NP/OP PCR tests, clearance by a healthcare professional, or resolution of symptoms. In the prospective study, mobile phlebotomists collected whole blood, serum and a nasopharyngeal or oropharyngeal swab from each participant. Participants in the prospective study had the option to provide additional blood draws and questionnaires over an approximately 2-month period. Blood samples from the prospective study were shipped frozen or at room temperature prior to DNA extraction. Comments on this clone: Its recognized antigen is unknown. Base qualities are not at hand, and no much larger clone is one base apart.

Deletion took 0 bases off V and 8 bases off J, with a span of 11 bases between the germline ends. Including cysteine and phenylalanine, the CDR3 has 14 amino acids. Only the CDR3 region is kept as DNA, spanning 42 bases read in frame from base 1. For CDR1 and CDR2, the germline V gene lists SGHRS and YFSETQ. TCRbeta CDR3 regions were amplified from genomic DNA using the immunoSEQ Assay, a bias-controlled multiplex PCR. The published analysis was carried out like this. The number of nucleated cells in each sample was estimated from the amplification of reference gene primers within the assay. To quantify the absolute abundance of each unique TCRbeta CDR3 rearrangement, sequence reads were collapsed and filtered. Productive Simpson clonality was computed per sample as the square root of Simpson's diversity index over productive rearrangements. Entries here come from immuneACCESS through TCRdb and include only in-frame sequences with V and J called. Some clones fail to appear in such tables; in the studies checked, an unresolved V gene covers under half of the shortfall, and the cause of the remainder is unknown. The D gene and trimming were derived from the DNA, and the V and J assignments and clone size from that table. Recorded for this sample are approximately 300,000 clones; 70% to 90% of them occurred a single time. The ten largest clones represent 3.5% to 5% of the sample.

Beyond this particular receptor, the publication reports: Clinical and demographic metadata were provided uncurated, with the amount varying by source and participant.

The chain is assembled from TRBV5-1 and TRBJ1-4; TRBD1 is a weak D gene call, 6 bases matching. The clonotype was recovered from a man aged 25-40 years who had recovered from COVID-19. Sequencing was performed on PBMCs or T cells enriched from blood (not recorded which). The nucleotide sequence is TGCGCCAGCAGCTTGGGGACAGAGCGGGAAAAACTGTTTTTT. Its coded protein is CASSLGTEREKLFF.